These 15 T cell receptor beta chains share one sample of origin, sequenced in a study of shared clonotypes between healthy human individuals. The data were produced by immunoSEQ multiplex PCR, yet TCRdb's version contains in-frame clones alone and is incomplete. The sample holds about 680,000 clones, 55% to 75% seen once. Sequencing was performed on memory CD4+ T cells sorted from blood. Specified subset: CD45RA-negative fraction. These receptors were collected from a woman aged 30 to 39 in good health.

The genes are TRBV28 and TRBJ1-3, with D unclear. Between the trimmed V and J ends, which lost 5 bases and 5 bases, there was a span of 13 bases. This CDR3 contains 14 residues. The germline V gene encodes CDR1 MDHEN and CDR2 SYDVKM. Here the CDR3 reads CASSPRDWRNTIYF. The DNA for the CDR3 is TGTGCCAGCAGTCCGAGGGATTGGAGAAACACCATATATTTT. The full variable domain, in which reference TRBV28 and TRBJ1-3 provide the parts outside the CDR3, is DVKVTQSSRYLVKRTGEKVFLECVQDMDHENMFWYRQDPGLGLRLIYFSYDVKMKEKGDIPEGYSVSREKKERFSLILESASTNQTSMYLCASSPRDWRNTIYFGEGSWLTVV.

The chain uses TRBV7-2 and TRBJ1-6; D unresolved. The CDR3 loop spans 15 amino acids. The germline V gene encodes CDR1 SGHTA and CDR2 FQGNSA. V lost 3 bases and J 9 bases, leaving 15 bases between the germline ends. In DNA form, the CDR3 reads TGTGCCAGCAGCTTGGTATCTTTGGGAAGTTCACCCCTCCACTTT. Its protein product is CASSLVSLGSSPLHF.

The rearrangement links TRBV5-4 to TRBJ2-1; unclear D gene. The CDR3 totals 11 residues. The germline V and J ends were trimmed by 4 bases and 10 bases, with 9 bases remaining between them. Per germline, CDR1 SGHNT and CDR2 YYREEE (reference sequence). The CDR3 loop is CASSPGAEQFF. CDR3 nucleotide sequence: TGTGCCAGCAGCCCGGGCGCGGAGCAGTTCTTC.

The gene calls are TRBV6-5 and TRBJ2-2, with 7 positions matching TRBD1. The CDR3 extends over 14 amino acids. Germline CDR1 reads MNHEY; CDR2 reads SVGAGI. V trimming: 6 bases; J trimming: 4 bases; junction bases outside the gene matches: 5. The CDR3 loop reads CASSPGTVTGELFF. DNA of the CDR3: TGTGCCAGCAGCCCCGGGACAGTCACCGGGGAGCTGTTTTTT.

V and J are TRBV14 and TRBJ2-5; maybe TRBD1 (6 bases). The CDR3 is made up of 15 amino acids. Germline V gene lookup returns CDR1 SGHDN and CDR2 FVKESK. Trimming cost V 0 bases and J 5 bases, with 13 bases left between them. The CDR3 DNA sequence: TGTGCCAGCAGCCAAGATCACAGGGCCGTGGAGACCCAGTACTTC. Translated, it gives CASSQDHRAVETQYF.

The rearrangement links TRBV5-6 to TRBJ1-4; D possibly corresponds to TRBD1 (5 bases). The V end lost 5 bases, the J end lost 6 bases, and 14 bases lay between the germline ends. The CDR3 sequence is 14 residues long. Germline CDR1 is SGHDT and CDR2 is YYEEEE. The CDR3 is CASRSTRGDEKLFF. In DNA, the CDR3 is TGTGCCAGCAGGTCGACCCGAGGGGATGAAAAACTGTTTTTT.

The genes are TRBV30 and TRBJ2-7; D is unresolved. The CDR3 extends over 11 amino acids. The V end was cut by 6 bases, the J end by 7 bases, with 13 bases between. Looked up from germline, CDR1 is GTSNPN and CDR2 is SVGIG (reference sequence). The CDR3 bases are TGTGCCTGTCTAAAGGTGACAGAGCAGTACTTC. Protein product: CACLKVTEQYF.

The rearrangement joins TRBV6-5 to TRBJ2-3, with a tentative D call TRBD2 (5 bases). Deletions cut 9 bases from V and 5 bases from J, with 21 bases between. CDR3 length: 15 residues. Per germline, CDR1 MNHEY and CDR2 SVGAGI. The CDR3 DNA reads TGTGCCAGTTCCCCCTCTAGCAAGATTGGAGATACGCAGTATTTT. It is translated as CASSPSSKIGDTQYF.

The chain employs TRBV30 and TRBJ1-4; unclear D gene. The germline gives CDR1 GTSNPN, CDR2 SVGIG (reference sequence). This CDR3 spans 13 amino acids. Trimming took off 4 bases at V and 3 bases at J, with 9 bases between the two ends. The CDR3 loop is CAWTRMSNEKLFF. CDR3 bases: TGTGCCTGGACCCGTATGTCTAATGAAAAACTGTTTTTT.

Only a few counts were recorded for this clone. The CDR3 DNA reads TGTGCCATCAGGGCAGGGGACGGGTATGATGGCTACACCTTC. This gives the protein CAIRAGDGYDGYTF. This chain joins TRBV10-3 and TRBJ1-2, with D tentatively TRBD1 (6 bases). Germline V gene sequence: CDR1 ENHRY, CDR2 SYGVKD. The CDR3 extends over 14 amino acids. Trimming took off 6 bases at V and 6 bases at J, with 17 bases between the two ends.

As to this clone: Other DNA sequences in the same sample also yield this CDR3. This rearrangement joins TRBV11-3 to TRBJ2-6; TRBD2 is a possible D gene (5 bases). CDR3 size: 14 residues. Germline V gene lookup returns CDR1 SGHNT and CDR2 YENEEA. V was clipped by 5 bases and J by 1 base, with 6 bases between them. Written as DNA, the CDR3 is TGTGCCAGCAGCCCGGGGTCTGGGGCCAACGTCCTGACTTTC. The encoded protein is CASSPGSGANVLTF.

This clone was seen more than once but under ten times. This rearrangement joins TRBV6-4 to TRBJ1-5; no clear D. The V gene's germline CDR1 is MRHNA and CDR2 SNTAGT. V lost 3 bases and J lost 4, with 7 bases in between. This CDR3 contains 13 residues. The CDR3 DNA reads TGTGCCAGCAGTGAAAGTCGAAATCAGCCCCAGCATTTT. Protein product: CASSESRNQPQHF.

The V gene is TRBV2, the J gene TRBJ1-4; D is possibly TRBD1 (5 bases). The CDR3 covers 14 residues. Trimming stripped 8 bases from V and 8 bases from J, with 18 bases between. From germline, CDR1 is SNHLY and CDR2 FYNNEI. CDR3 protein: CASSMRQGREKLFF. CDR3 coding DNA: TGTGCCAGCTCCATGAGGCAGGGAAGGGAAAAACTGTTTTTT.

The chain uses TRBV11-2 and TRBJ2-7; D possibly corresponds to TRBD2 (6 bases). The CDR3 consists of 14 residues. Germline V gives CDR1 SGHAT, CDR2 FQNNGV. Trimming pared 5 bases from V and 2 bases from J, leaving 13 bases between. CDR3 DNA: TGTGCCAGCAGCGGGGGACTGAGAACCTACGAGCAGTACTTC. It specifies CASSGGLRTYEQYF.

The CDR3: CASRKSGIKEKLFF. CDR3 in DNA: TGTGCCAGCAGAAAATCAGGGATAAAGGAAAAACTGTTTTTT. This sequence joins TRBV28 and TRBJ1-4, with D perhaps TRBD1 (5 bases). Trimming left V 6 bases short and J 8 bases short, with 16 bases between. The CDR3 spans 14 residues. Germline-derived CDR1 and CDR2 are MDHEN and SYDVKM.